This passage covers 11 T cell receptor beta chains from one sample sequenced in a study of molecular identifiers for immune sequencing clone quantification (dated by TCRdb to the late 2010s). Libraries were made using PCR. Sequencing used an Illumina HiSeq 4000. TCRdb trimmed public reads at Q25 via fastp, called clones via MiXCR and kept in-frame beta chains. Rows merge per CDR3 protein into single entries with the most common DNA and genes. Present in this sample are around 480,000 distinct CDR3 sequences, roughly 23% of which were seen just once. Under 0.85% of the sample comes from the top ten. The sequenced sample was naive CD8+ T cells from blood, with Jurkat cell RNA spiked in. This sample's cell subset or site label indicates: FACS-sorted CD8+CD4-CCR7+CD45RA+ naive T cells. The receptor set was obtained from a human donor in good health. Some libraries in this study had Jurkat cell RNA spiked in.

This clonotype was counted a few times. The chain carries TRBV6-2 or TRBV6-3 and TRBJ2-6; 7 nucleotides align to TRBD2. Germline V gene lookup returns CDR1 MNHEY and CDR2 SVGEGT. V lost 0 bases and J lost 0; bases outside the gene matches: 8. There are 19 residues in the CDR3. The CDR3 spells CASSYSKLAEISGANVLTF. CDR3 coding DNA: TGTGCCAGCAGTTACTCGAAGCTAGCGGAAATCTCTGGGGCCAACGTCCTGACTTTC.

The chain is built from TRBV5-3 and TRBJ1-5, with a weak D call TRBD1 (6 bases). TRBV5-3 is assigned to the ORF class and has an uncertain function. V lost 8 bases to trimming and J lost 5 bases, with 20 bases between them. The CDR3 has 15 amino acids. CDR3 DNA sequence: TGTGCCAGCAACTTGGGGGCCCCTTGGGATCAGCCCCAGCATTTT. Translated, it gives CASNLGAPWDQPQHF.

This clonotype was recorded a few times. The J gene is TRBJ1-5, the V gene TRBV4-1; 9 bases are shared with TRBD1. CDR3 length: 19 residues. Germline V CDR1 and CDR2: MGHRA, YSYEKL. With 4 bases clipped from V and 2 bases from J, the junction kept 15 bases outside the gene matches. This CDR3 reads CASSPESYRGLGGNQPQHF. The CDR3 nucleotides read TGCGCCAGCAGCCCCGAAAGTTACAGGGGGCTGGGGGGCAATCAGCCCCAGCATTTT.

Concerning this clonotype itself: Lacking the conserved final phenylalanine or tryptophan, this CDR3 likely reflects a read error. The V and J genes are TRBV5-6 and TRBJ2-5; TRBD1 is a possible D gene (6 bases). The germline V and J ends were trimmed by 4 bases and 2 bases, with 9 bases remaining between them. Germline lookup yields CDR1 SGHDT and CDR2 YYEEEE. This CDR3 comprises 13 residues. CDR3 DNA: TGTGCCAGCAGCGGTCAGGGGCAAGAGACCCAGTACCTC. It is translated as CASSGQGQETQYL.

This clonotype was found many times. CDR3 sequence (DNA): TGTGCCAGCAGCGAAGACAGGGGGGTGGGCAATCAGCCCCAGCATTTT. Amino acids: CASSEDRGVGNQPQHF. The chain combines TRBV7-6 with TRBJ1-5; 9 bases are shared with TRBD1. The CDR3 runs 16 residues. Germline trimming cut 5 bases from V and 2 bases from J; bases unmatched to any gene: 7. The V gene's germline CDR1 is SGHVS and CDR2 FNYEAQ.

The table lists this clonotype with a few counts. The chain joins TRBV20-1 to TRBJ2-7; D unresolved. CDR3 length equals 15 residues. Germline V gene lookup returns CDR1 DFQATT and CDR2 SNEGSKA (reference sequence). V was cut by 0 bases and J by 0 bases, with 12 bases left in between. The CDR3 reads CSARDSVRSSYEQYF. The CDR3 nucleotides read TGCAGTGCTAGAGATTCAGTTCGAAGCTCCTACGAGCAGTACTTC.

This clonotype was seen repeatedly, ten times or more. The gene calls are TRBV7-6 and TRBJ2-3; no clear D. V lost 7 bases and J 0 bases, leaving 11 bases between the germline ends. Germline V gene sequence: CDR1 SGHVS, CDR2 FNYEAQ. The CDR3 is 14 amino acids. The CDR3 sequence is CASKGSISTDTQYF. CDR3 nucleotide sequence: TGTGCCAGCAAGGGAAGTATCAGCACAGATACGCAGTATTTT.

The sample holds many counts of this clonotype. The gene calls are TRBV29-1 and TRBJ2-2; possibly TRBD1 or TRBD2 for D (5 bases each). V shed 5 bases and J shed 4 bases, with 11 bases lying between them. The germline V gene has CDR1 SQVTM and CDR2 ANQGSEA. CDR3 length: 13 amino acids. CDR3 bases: TGCAGCGTTCGGGACGTCGGCACCGGGGAGCTGTTTTTT. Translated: CSVRDVGTGELFF.

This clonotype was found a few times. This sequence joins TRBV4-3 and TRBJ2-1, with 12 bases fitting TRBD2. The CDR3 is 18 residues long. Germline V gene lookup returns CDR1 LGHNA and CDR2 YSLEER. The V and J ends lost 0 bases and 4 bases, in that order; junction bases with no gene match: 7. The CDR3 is CASSQDASGRARYNEQFF. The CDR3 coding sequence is TGCGCCAGCAGCCAAGACGCTAGCGGGAGGGCCCGGTACAATGAGCAGTTCTTC.

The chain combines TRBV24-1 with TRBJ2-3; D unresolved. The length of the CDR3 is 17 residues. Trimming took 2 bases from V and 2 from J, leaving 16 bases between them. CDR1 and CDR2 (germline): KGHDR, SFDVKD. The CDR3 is CATSDSPLMSVTDTQYF. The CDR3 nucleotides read TGTGCCACCAGTGATTCCCCCCTCATGAGCGTCACAGATACGCAGTATTTT.

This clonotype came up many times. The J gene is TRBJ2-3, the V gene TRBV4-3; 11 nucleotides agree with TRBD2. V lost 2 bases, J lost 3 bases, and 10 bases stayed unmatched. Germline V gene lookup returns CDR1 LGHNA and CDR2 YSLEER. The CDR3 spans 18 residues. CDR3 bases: TGCGCCAGCAGCCAATACCCCACTAGCGGGAGTTTGACAGATACGCAGTATTTT. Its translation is CASSQYPTSGSLTDTQYF.